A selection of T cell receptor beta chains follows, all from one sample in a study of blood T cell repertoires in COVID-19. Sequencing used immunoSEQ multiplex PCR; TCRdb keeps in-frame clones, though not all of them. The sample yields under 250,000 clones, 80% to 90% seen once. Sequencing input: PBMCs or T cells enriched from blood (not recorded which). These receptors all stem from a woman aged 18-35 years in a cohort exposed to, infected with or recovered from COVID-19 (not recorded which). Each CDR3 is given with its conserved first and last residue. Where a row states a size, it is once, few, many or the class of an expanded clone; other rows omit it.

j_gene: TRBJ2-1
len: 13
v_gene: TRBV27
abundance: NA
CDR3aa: CASTQGQGDEQFF

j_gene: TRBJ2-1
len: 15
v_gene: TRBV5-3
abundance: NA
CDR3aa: CARSLADRGANEQFF

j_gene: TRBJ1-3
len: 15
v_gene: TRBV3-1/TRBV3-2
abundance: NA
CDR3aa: CASSQPGQGANTIYF

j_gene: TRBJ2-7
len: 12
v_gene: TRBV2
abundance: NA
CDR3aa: CASRQNSYEQYF

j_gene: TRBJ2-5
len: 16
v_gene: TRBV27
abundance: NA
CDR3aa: CASRRGTSGGQETQYF

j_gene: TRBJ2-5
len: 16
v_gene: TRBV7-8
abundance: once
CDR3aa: CASSLGGLIVGETQYF

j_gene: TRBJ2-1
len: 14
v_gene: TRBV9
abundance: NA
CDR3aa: CASSSLAGGEEQFF

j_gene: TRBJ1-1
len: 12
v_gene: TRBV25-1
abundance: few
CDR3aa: CASSDRSTEAFF

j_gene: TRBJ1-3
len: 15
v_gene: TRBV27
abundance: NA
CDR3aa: CASSLAQGAGNTIYF

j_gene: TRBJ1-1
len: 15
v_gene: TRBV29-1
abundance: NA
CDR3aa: CSVASPGGPNTEAFF

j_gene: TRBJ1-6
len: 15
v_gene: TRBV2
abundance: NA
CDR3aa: CASSERSSYNSPLHF

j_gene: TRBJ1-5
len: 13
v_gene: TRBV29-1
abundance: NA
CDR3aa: CSWGDRMKQPQHF

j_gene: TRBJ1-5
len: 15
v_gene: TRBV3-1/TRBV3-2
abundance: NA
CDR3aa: CASSQGTGGNQPQHF

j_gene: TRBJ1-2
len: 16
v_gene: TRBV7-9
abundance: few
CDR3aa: CASSLSGGYSVYGYTF

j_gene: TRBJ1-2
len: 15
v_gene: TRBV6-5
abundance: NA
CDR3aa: CASSTKGGLPDDYTF

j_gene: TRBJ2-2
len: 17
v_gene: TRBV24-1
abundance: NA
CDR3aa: CATSDFRGAPNTGELFF

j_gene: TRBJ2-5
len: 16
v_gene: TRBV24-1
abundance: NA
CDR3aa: CATSDGGGVWLETQYF

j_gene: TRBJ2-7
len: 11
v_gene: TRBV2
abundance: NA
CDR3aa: CATTYSYEQYF

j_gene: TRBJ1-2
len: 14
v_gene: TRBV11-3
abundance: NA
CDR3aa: CASSLQQGNYGYTF

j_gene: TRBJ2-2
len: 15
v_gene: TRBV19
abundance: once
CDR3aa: CASTLSGTNTGELFF

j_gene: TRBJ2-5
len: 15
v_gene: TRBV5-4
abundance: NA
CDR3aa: CASSFRNPGGETQYF

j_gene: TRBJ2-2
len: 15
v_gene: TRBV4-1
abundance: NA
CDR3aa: CASSQDPGGTGELFF

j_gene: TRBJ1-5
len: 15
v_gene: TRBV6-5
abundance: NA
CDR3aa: CASSRGPQGNQPQHF

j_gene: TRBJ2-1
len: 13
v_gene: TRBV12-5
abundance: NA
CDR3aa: CASGLEELNEQFF

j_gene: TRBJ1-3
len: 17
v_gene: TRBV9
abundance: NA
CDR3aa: CASSVEAQEGAGNTIYF

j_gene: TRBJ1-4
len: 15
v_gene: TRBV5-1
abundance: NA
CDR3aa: CASSLGGSVDEKLFF

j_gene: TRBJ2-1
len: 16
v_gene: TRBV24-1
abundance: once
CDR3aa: CATGLAGGGSYNEQFF

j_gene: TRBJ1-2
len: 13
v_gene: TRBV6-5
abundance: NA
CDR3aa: CASGQLGEAGYTF

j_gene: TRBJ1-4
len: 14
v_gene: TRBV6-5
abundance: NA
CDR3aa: CASSYSALGGELFF

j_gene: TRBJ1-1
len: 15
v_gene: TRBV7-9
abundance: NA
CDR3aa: CASSSMGTLNTEAFF

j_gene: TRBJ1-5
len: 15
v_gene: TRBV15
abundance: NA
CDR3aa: CATSRDLGGAQPQHF

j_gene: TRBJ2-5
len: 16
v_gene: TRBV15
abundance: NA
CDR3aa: CATSREGDLSQETQYF

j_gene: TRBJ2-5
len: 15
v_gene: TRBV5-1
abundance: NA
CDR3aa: CASSLGFGGQETQYF

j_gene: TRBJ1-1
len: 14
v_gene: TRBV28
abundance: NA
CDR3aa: CASGGRGTLSEAFF

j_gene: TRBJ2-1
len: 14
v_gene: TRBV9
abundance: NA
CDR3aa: CASSPYVRGNEQFF

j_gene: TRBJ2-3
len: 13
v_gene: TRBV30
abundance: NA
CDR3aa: CAHSGTGTDTQYF

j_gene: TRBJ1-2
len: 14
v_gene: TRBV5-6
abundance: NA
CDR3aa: CASTPWGQGGGYTF

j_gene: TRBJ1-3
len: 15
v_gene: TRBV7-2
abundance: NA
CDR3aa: CASSLATGPGNTIYF

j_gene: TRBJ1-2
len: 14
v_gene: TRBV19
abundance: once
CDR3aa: CASSIGGGNYGYTF

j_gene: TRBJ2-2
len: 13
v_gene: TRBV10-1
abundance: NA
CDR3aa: CASFWTGPGELFF

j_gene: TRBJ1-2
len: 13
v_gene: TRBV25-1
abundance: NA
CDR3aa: CASRSTDSYGYTF

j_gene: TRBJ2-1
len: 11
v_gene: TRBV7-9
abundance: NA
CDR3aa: CASREGNEQFF

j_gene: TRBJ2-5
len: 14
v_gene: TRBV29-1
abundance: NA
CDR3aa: CSVEDRGTLMTQYF

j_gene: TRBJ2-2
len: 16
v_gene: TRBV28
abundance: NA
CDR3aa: CASSRRHFPNTGELFF

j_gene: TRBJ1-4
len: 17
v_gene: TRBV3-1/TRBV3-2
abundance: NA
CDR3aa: CASSQGPDREDGEKLFF